Shown below are 3 T cell receptor beta chains from a single sample sequenced in a study of T cell responses to AZD1222 COVID-19 vaccine. Data came from immunoSEQ multiplex PCR; TCRdb stores just in-frame clones and leaves some out. The sample lists around 200,000 clones, almost 90% seen once, with about 0.49% in the top ten. Sequencing used peripheral blood, obtained on day 0 of AZD1222 vaccination. Receptors originate from an adult in good health.

The chain links TRBV7-2 to TRBJ1-2; D remains ambiguous. Germline loops: CDR1 SGHTA, CDR2 FQGNSA. V dropped 6 bases and J dropped 1 base, with 6 bases sitting between them. CDR3 length: 12 amino acids. This CDR3 is CASRPGNYGYTF. DNA of the CDR3: TGTGCCAGCAGGCCGGGTAACTATGGCTACACCTTC.

This chain links TRBV7-9 with TRBJ1-4; D is ambiguous. The CDR3 loop spans 14 amino acids. V dropped 10 bases and J dropped 0 bases, with 12 bases sitting between them. CDR1 SEHNR and CDR2 FQNEAQ come from the germline V gene (reference sequence). CDR3 region: CATGGLTTNEKLFF. The CDR3 DNA follows: TGTGCCACAGGCGGTTTAACAACTAATGAAAAACTGTTTTTT.

The chain has TRBV7-9 and TRBJ2-7; tentative D call: TRBD2 (5 bases). The CDR3 has 13 residues. V was shortened by 5 bases and J by 6 bases, with 14 bases between the two germline ends. The germline V gene encodes CDR1 SEHNR and CDR2 FQNEAQ (reference sequence). The chain's CDR3 is CASSTTGMGEQYF. CDR3 nucleotide sequence: TGTGCCAGCAGCACGACGGGGATGGGCGAGCAGTACTTC.